This T cell receptor (beta chain) was recovered during a study of T cells expressing NK-cell markers. Study information: The study drew TCR beta repertoires from sorted CD3+CD56+NKG2C+, CD3+CD56+NKG2C- and CD3+CD56-NKG2C+ T cells. Among eight sequenced donors, seven carried HCMV seropositivity while one was seronegative. General observations from the study: In several donors, dominant NKG2C+ clonotypes were roughly 1.0-8% of CD8+ T cells.

The germline gives CDR1 SGHNT, CDR2 YYREEE (reference sequence). CDR3 length equals 19 residues. cDNA encoding TCR beta was synthesized via 5'RACE template switching incorporating UMIs. Reanalyzing the 5' RACE reads, TCRdb keeps one entry per CDR3 protein, without DNA. The sample table sets out about 150,000 distinct CDR3 sequences. As concerns this clonotype: Its antigen is as yet unknown.

The receptor was derived from a man aged 18-70 years in good health. The chain carries TRBV5-4 and TRBJ1-4. The sample consisted of blood T cells: a sorted CD56 or NKG2C T cell subset, CD4+ or CD8+ T cells, or bulk PBMC T cells (not recorded which). The CDR3 protein is CASSLAGGEGPVPEEKLFF.